The source of this TCR beta chain is a study of T cells in Graves' hyperthyroidism and ophthalmopathy. This clonotype came up many times. Trimming stripped 5 bases from V and 0 bases from J, with 14 bases between. CDR3 length equals 16 residues. Germline V lookup: CDR1 MNHNS, CDR2 SASEGT. Amplification targeted TCR beta CDR3 regions from RNA transcripts. An initial round of RT-PCR targeting the TCR CDR3 relied on the HTBI primer set. TCRdb called the multiplex PCR reads again in MiXCR, with one record for every CDR3 protein. The data show roughly 350,000 distinct CDR3 sequences, roughly 15% seen once. Diagnoses were made from clinical symptoms, serum measures (thyroxine and TRAb), thyroid ultrasound and orbital computed tomography.

Sequences were obtained from blood. The TCR sequence derives from a woman between 35 and 50 years old with Graves' ophthalmopathy. This chain joins TRBV6-1 and TRBJ2-4; D remains unclear. The CDR3 DNA is TGTGCCAGCAGTCCCCTTCCGGGTCTAGCCAAAAACATTCAGTACTTC. Its protein product is CASSPLPGLAKNIQYF.